These 20 T cell receptor beta chains share one sample of origin, sequenced in a study of blood T cell repertoires in COVID-19. Sequenced by immunoSEQ multiplex PCR; TCRdb stores in-frame clones only, minus some. The profile shows tens of thousands of clones, 80% to 90% of them singletons. Source material: peripheral blood. The origin of the receptors is a human donor in a cohort sampled during active COVID-19. The donor label of this sample is uncertain.

The chain employs TRBV5-4 and TRBJ2-1; possibly TRBD2 for D (7 bases). The CDR3 is 16 amino acids. Trimming removed 4 bases from V and 0 bases from J, with 14 bases in between. Germline loops: CDR1 SGHNT, CDR2 YYREEE (reference sequence). CDR3: CASSQGGGVSYNEQFF. Written as DNA, the CDR3 is TGTGCCAGCAGCCAAGGAGGGGGGGTCTCCTACAATGAGCAGTTCTTC. The entire variable domain, with the rest obtained from reference TRBV5-4 and TRBJ2-1, is as follows: ETGVTQSPTHLIKTRGQQVTLRCSSQSGHNTVSWYQQALGQGPQFIFQYYREEENGRGNFPPRFSGLQFPNYSSELNVNALELDDSALYLCASSQGGGVSYNEQFFGPGTRLTVL.

The gene calls are TRBV29-1 and TRBJ2-2, with 7 bases lining up with TRBD1. The CDR3 spans 13 residues. Trimming took 6 bases from V and 0 from J; bases not matched to a gene: 1. CDR1 and CDR2 from the germline V gene are SQVTM and ANQGSEA. For the CDR3, the DNA is TGCAGCGTCGGACAGGCGAACACCGGGGAGCTGTTTTTT. Its translation: CSVGQANTGELFF.

This chain connects TRBV10-1 to TRBJ2-3, with 11 positions matching TRBD2. The germline V gene encodes CDR1 WNHNN and CDR2 SYGVQD (reference sequence). CDR3 length: 18 amino acids. With 2 bases clipped from V and 5 bases from J, the junction kept 12 bases outside the gene matches. The CDR3 here is CASSEKALSGGAEDTQYF. Written as DNA, the CDR3 is TGCGCCAGCAGTGAGAAGGCCCTTAGCGGGGGGGCCGAAGATACGCAGTATTTT.

This rearrangement joins TRBV12-3 or TRBV12-4 to TRBJ2-7; 7 bases are a match to TRBD1. Trimming at V came to 6 bases and at J to 2 bases, leaving 4 bases not matched to a gene. The CDR3 spans 13 residues. CDR3 DNA: TGTGCCAGCAGCCGGGACAGCGCCTACGAGCAGTACTTC. Translated: CASSRDSAYEQYF.

The rearrangement links TRBV5-6 to TRBJ1-2, with D possibly matching TRBD1 (6 bases). V lost 0 bases and J lost 6, with 15 bases in between. The CDR3 length is 15 residues. In germline, CDR1 is SGHDT, CDR2 YYEEEE. CDR3 amino acids: CASSLDFRGYHGYTF. The CDR3 DNA reads as TGTGCCAGCAGCTTGGACTTTAGGGGGTATCATGGCTACACCTTC.

The CDR3 sequence: CASSLGSGYNQETQYF. The CDR3, as DNA: TGTGCCAGCAGCTTAGGCTCAGGGTATAACCAAGAGACCCAGTACTTC. The chain links TRBV7-3 to TRBJ2-5; possibly TRBD1 for D (5 bases). The CDR3 sequence is 16 residues long. V was trimmed by 2 bases and J by 0 bases, leaving 13 bases between them. Germline CDR1 is SGHTA and CDR2 is FQGTGA.

This chain links TRBV6-5 with TRBJ1-2, with 8 bases matching TRBD1. The CDR3 is 14 amino acids. J was trimmed by 2 bases and V by 7 bases; bases with no gene match: 6. Germline CDR1 is MNHEY and CDR2 is SVGAGI. CDR3 in DNA: TGTGCCAGCACCACAGGGGGGGGAAACTATGGCTACACCTTC. Translation gives CASTTGGGNYGYTF.

The genes are TRBV5-1 and TRBJ2-2, with a tentative D call TRBD1 (5 bases). Looked up from germline, CDR1 is SGHRS and CDR2 is YFSETQ. The CDR3 sequence is 15 residues long. Trimming cost V 1 base and J 0 bases, with 7 bases left between them. The DNA for the CDR3 is TGCGCCAGCAGCTTGACAGGACCGAACACCGGGGAGCTGTTTTTT. Translating it yields CASSLTGPNTGELFF.

Here the CDR3 reads CASSIGVQGSEAFF. In DNA, the CDR3 is TGTGCCAGTAGTATAGGCGTCCAGGGAAGTGAAGCTTTCTTT. The genes are TRBV19 and TRBJ1-1; D is possibly TRBD1 (5 bases). The CDR3 loop spans 14 amino acids. With 1 base removed from V and 7 bases from J, the gap between germline ends came to 13 bases. Germline V gene sequence: CDR1 LNHDA, CDR2 SQIVND (reference sequence).

The chain links TRBV6-6 to TRBJ2-1, with TRBD2 matching 13 bases. The CDR3 has 18 residues. The ends lost 5 bases at V and 3 bases at J; junction bases unmatched: 10. Germline values: CDR1 MNHNY, CDR2 SVGAGI (reference sequence). CDR3 DNA: TGTGCCAGCAGTCCCGGGACTAGCGGGGTTCTAAGCTACAATGAGCAGTTCTTC. Its protein is CASSPGTSGVLSYNEQFF.

V and J are TRBV7-4 and TRBJ2-1; 7 bases map to TRBD2. Unmatched junction bases numbered 5, after V lost 2 bases and J lost 4 bases. CDR1 is SGHVT and CDR2 is SQSDAQ in the germline V gene. The CDR3 runs 15 residues. The CDR3 region is CASSLLDGGYNEQFF. The CDR3 DNA sequence: TGTGCCAGCAGCTTATTAGACGGGGGGTACAATGAGCAGTTCTTC.

The rearrangement joins TRBV2 to TRBJ2-1; 8 bases map to TRBD1. Per germline, CDR1 SNHLY and CDR2 FYNNEI. Losses at the gene ends were 3 bases for V and 5 bases for J; bases not matched to a gene: 0. The CDR3 has 13 residues. The CDR3 nucleotides read TGTGCCAGCAGTGAGACAGGGGACAATGAGCAGTTCTTC. Protein: CASSETGDNEQFF. The variable domain in full, with the rest retrieved from reference TRBV2 and TRBJ2-1, is EPEVTQTPSHQVTQMGQEVILRCVPISNHLYFYWYRQILGQKVEFLVSFYNNEISEKSEIFDDQFSVERPDGSNFTLKIRSTKLEDSAMYFCASSETGDNEQFFGPGTRLTVL.

The chain links TRBV7-8 to TRBJ2-1; D is possibly TRBD1 (5 bases). The length of the CDR3 is 15 residues. V dropped 5 bases and J dropped 7 bases, with 18 bases sitting between them. CDR1 SGHVS and CDR2 FQNEAQ come from the germline V gene. The CDR3 sequence is CASSATGTFLNEQFF. The CDR3 coding sequence is TGTGCCAGCAGCGCAACAGGCACTTTCCTAAATGAGCAGTTCTTC.

The chain couples TRBV4-1 to TRBJ1-2, with D possibly TRBD1 on 6 matching bases. The CDR3 is made up of 16 amino acids. Trimming pared 0 bases from V and 4 bases from J, leaving 15 bases between. Germline V gene lookup returns CDR1 MGHRA and CDR2 YSYEKL. CDR3 nucleotides: TGCGCCAGCAGCCAAGATGCTCTTGGGGGCGGCTATGGCTACACCTTC. Protein product: CASSQDALGGGYGYTF.

The J gene is TRBJ2-3, the V gene TRBV14; D unclear. CDR3 length equals 15 residues. V was trimmed by 4 bases and J by 1 base, leaving 12 bases between them. The germline V gene has CDR1 SGHDN and CDR2 FVKESK. The CDR3 sequence: CASSPLGARTDTQYF. CDR3 in DNA: TGTGCCAGCAGCCCCCTCGGAGCTCGCACAGATACGCAGTATTTT.

The V gene is TRBV27, the J gene TRBJ1-6; D is uncertain. The CDR3 is made up of 13 amino acids. With 5 bases removed from V and 6 bases from J, the gap between germline ends came to 8 bases. CDR1 and CDR2 (germline): MNHEY, SMNVEV (reference sequence). CDR3 in DNA: TGTGCCAGCAGTCGTTCTTCTAATTCACCCCTCCACTTT. As protein: CASSRSSNSPLHF.

V usage is TRBV7-2 and J usage is TRBJ2-3; 8 bases match TRBD1. Germline V gene sequence: CDR1 SGHTA, CDR2 FQGNSA. CDR3 size: 15 residues. Unmatched junction bases numbered 6, after V lost 5 bases and J lost 2 bases. CDR3 region: CASSTRQGNTDTQYF. As DNA, the CDR3 is TGTGCCAGCAGCACACGACAGGGGAACACAGATACGCAGTATTTT. Full variable domain (remainder filled in from reference TRBV7-2 and TRBJ2-3): GAGVSQSPSNKVTEKGKDVELRCDPISGHTALYWYRQSLGQGLEFLIYFQGNSAPDKSGLPSDRFSAERTGGSVSTLTIQRTQQEDSAVYLCASSTRQGNTDTQYFGPGTRLTVL.

The CDR3 loop reads CASSLGPVREQYF. The CDR3 nucleotides are TGTGCCAGCAGCTTAGGGCCTGTGAGGGAGCAGTACTTC. The V and J genes are TRBV7-2 and TRBJ2-7, with no clear D. Trimming pared 1 base from V and 7 bases from J, leaving 11 bases between. The CDR3 spans 13 residues. CDR1 and CDR2 (germline): SGHTA, FQGNSA.

The CDR3 loop is CASRNRGPNYGYTF. CDR3 DNA sequence: TGTGCCAGCAGGAACAGGGGACCTAACTATGGCTACACCTTC. The rearrangement joins TRBV6-6 to TRBJ1-2, with 7 bases fitting TRBD1. The CDR3 spans 14 residues. Germline V gene sequence: CDR1 MNHNY, CDR2 SVGAGI (reference sequence). The junction had 4 bases not matched to a gene; V was cut back by 6 bases and J by 0 bases.

The rearrangement uses TRBV6-2 or TRBV6-3 and TRBJ1-3; the D gene is possibly TRBD1 (5 bases). Trimming took off 4 bases at V and 0 bases at J, with 16 bases between the two ends. The CDR3 consists of 17 residues. Per germline, CDR1 MNHEY and CDR2 SVGEGT. CDR3 residues: CASSSARTPFSGNTIYF. CDR3 bases: TGTGCCAGCAGTTCCGCCCGGACACCCTTCTCTGGAAACACCATATATTTT.